Listed below are T cell receptor beta chains from one sample, sequenced in a study of T cells in Graves' hyperthyroidism and ophthalmopathy. TCRdb itself ran the multiplex PCR reads through MiXCR, one entry per CDR3 protein. The table has around 270,000 distinct CDR3 sequences, about 19% seen once. What was sequenced was blood. All receptors derive from a man aged 45-60 years with Graves' ophthalmopathy. CDR3s include the opening cysteine and the closing phenylalanine or tryptophan. The D gene is left open where the match is weak. Not all rows give a size; the values are once, few, many and, for expanded clones, a class.

d_gene: TRBD1
v_gene: TRBV20-1
j_gene: TRBJ1-1
abundance: few
CDR3nt: TGCAGTGCTCCCCTTAGACCGCGACAGGGGGACATGAACACTGAAGCTTTCTTT
CDR3aa: CSAPLRPRQGDMNTEAFF

d_gene: .
v_gene: TRBV20-1
j_gene: TRBJ2-5
abundance: .
CDR3nt: TGCAGTGCTAGTGGGCAGCCTCAAGAGACCCAGTACTTC
CDR3aa: CSASGQPQETQYF

d_gene: .
v_gene: TRBV30
j_gene: TRBJ1-6
abundance: many
CDR3nt: TGTGCCTGGGAACAGGGTTTCAGTTCACCCCTCCACTTT
CDR3aa: CAWEQGFSSPLHF

d_gene: TRBD2
v_gene: TRBV10-3
j_gene: TRBJ2-1
abundance: .
CDR3nt: TGTGCCATCAGTGCAACTGACGCCGGGGGGGTTGGTGAGCAGTTCTTC
CDR3aa: CAISATDAGGVGEQFF

d_gene: TRBD2
v_gene: TRBV5-6
j_gene: TRBJ2-5
abundance: many
CDR3nt: TGTGCCAGCAGCTTGGTTTCACTAGCGGGAGGGCGAGAGACCCAGTACTTC
CDR3aa: CASSLVSLAGGRETQYF

d_gene: .
v_gene: TRBV6-1
j_gene: TRBJ2-4
abundance: .
CDR3nt: TGTGCCAGCAGTGAAGATCTGACAATGGACATTCAGTACTTC
CDR3aa: CASSEDLTMDIQYF

d_gene: .
v_gene: TRBV7-9
j_gene: TRBJ1-2
abundance: many
CDR3nt: TGTGCCAGCAGCCGAATCGGGACGGACTATGGCTACACCTTC
CDR3aa: CASSRIGTDYGYTF

d_gene: .
v_gene: TRBV5-5
j_gene: TRBJ2-7
abundance: many
CDR3nt: TGTGCCAGCAGCTTCACGCTGGTCGGCTACGAGCAGTACTTC
CDR3aa: CASSFTLVGYEQYF

d_gene: .
v_gene: TRBV18
j_gene: TRBJ1-3
abundance: few
CDR3nt: TGTGCCAGCTCACCACAGCCGACTGGGGGAAACACCATATATTTT
CDR3aa: CASSPQPTGGNTIYF

d_gene: .
v_gene: TRBV19
j_gene: TRBJ1-5
abundance: .
CDR3nt: TGTGCCAGTAGTATAGACCTGGGCGGATGGCCCCAGCATTTT
CDR3aa: CASSIDLGGWPQHF

d_gene: .
v_gene: TRBV12-3/TRBV12-4
j_gene: TRBJ1-4
abundance: .
CDR3nt: TGTGCCAGCAGTTTAGACAGGGATGGAGGAGAAAAACTGTTTTTT
CDR3aa: CASSLDRDGGEKLFF

d_gene: TRBD1
v_gene: TRBV20-1
j_gene: TRBJ1-5
abundance: .
CDR3nt: TGCAGTGCTCCCCGGGAGGGGGCCGGCAATCAGCCCCAGCATTTT
CDR3aa: CSAPREGAGNQPQHF

d_gene: TRBD1
v_gene: TRBV29-1
j_gene: TRBJ2-7
abundance: .
CDR3nt: TGCAGCGCTCGGACAGGAAAAGTTGGGCAGTACTTC
CDR3aa: CSARTGKVGQYF

d_gene: TRBD2
v_gene: TRBV3-1
j_gene: TRBJ2-5
abundance: many
CDR3nt: TGTGCCAGCAGCCGGTTAGCGGGAGCCCCTCAAGAGACCCAGTACTTC
CDR3aa: CASSRLAGAPQETQYF

d_gene: TRBD1
v_gene: TRBV7-9
j_gene: TRBJ1-2
abundance: .
CDR3nt: TGTGCCAGCAGCTCAGGGACAGGGGAAGCCTATGGCTACACCTTC
CDR3aa: CASSSGTGEAYGYTF

d_gene: TRBD1
v_gene: TRBV5-5
j_gene: TRBJ2-1
abundance: many
CDR3nt: TGTGCCAGCAGCCAATACAGGGGAATGGGTGAGCAGTTCTTC
CDR3aa: CASSQYRGMGEQFF

d_gene: .
v_gene: TRBV6-6
j_gene: TRBJ1-4
abundance: few
CDR3nt: TGTGCCAGCAGTTACGGCGGTAGTTCCAATGAAAAACTGTTTTTT
CDR3aa: CASSYGGSSNEKLFF

d_gene: .
v_gene: TRBV18
j_gene: TRBJ1-5
abundance: few
CDR3nt: TGTGCCAGCTCACGGGGGGCTGGGAATGAACAGCCCCAGCATTTT
CDR3aa: CASSRGAGNEQPQHF

d_gene: TRBD2
v_gene: TRBV20-1
j_gene: TRBJ2-3
abundance: few
CDR3nt: TGCAGTGCTTCGAGCGGGGACACAGATACGCAGTATTTT
CDR3aa: CSASSGDTDTQYF

d_gene: .
v_gene: TRBV28
j_gene: TRBJ2-1
abundance: many
CDR3nt: TGTGCCAGCAGTTTGTCGCGGGAGCAGTTCTTC
CDR3aa: CASSLSREQFF

d_gene: .
v_gene: TRBV30
j_gene: TRBJ1-3
abundance: few
CDR3nt: TGTGCCTGGAGTGTTGCTGGAAACACCATATATTTT
CDR3aa: CAWSVAGNTIYF

d_gene: TRBD2
v_gene: TRBV7-2
j_gene: TRBJ2-3
abundance: few
CDR3nt: TGTGCCAGCAGCTCCCGCTTTGCGGGGGGCGCAGATACGCAGTATTTT
CDR3aa: CASSSRFAGGADTQYF

d_gene: .
v_gene: TRBV5-1
j_gene: TRBJ2-1
abundance: many
CDR3nt: TGCGCCAGCAGCTTGGACGGTTTCACTCAGGGGGGAAATGGCAATGAGCAGTTCTTC
CDR3aa: CASSLDGFTQGGNGNEQFF

d_gene: .
v_gene: TRBV3-1
j_gene: TRBJ1-2
abundance: .
CDR3nt: TGTGCCAGCAGACCCGGGACACCGGGAGGCTACACCTTC
CDR3aa: CASRPGTPGGYTF

d_gene: TRBD1
v_gene: TRBV12-3/TRBV12-4
j_gene: TRBJ2-5
abundance: once
CDR3nt: TGTGCCAGCAGTTTAACACAGGGGACGTTTGAGACCCAGTACTTC
CDR3aa: CASSLTQGTFETQYF

d_gene: .
v_gene: TRBV20-1
j_gene: TRBJ1-1
abundance: .
CDR3nt: TGCAGTGCTGACAGCAGGGGTGAAGCTTTCTTT
CDR3aa: CSADSRGEAFF

d_gene: TRBD1
v_gene: TRBV18
j_gene: TRBJ1-6
abundance: few
CDR3nt: TGTGCCAGCTCACGGTTGGACAGGGGAGATTCACCCCTCCACTTT
CDR3aa: CASSRLDRGDSPLHF

d_gene: .
v_gene: TRBV28
j_gene: TRBJ1-1
abundance: few
CDR3nt: TGTGCCAGCACACTCCCCAGTGGCTCTGAAGCTTTCTTT
CDR3aa: CASTLPSGSEAFF

d_gene: TRBD2
v_gene: TRBV5-5
j_gene: TRBJ2-3
abundance: few
CDR3nt: TGTGCCAGCAGCTTGGAGGGACTAGCGGTTACAGATACGCAGTATTTT
CDR3aa: CASSLEGLAVTDTQYF

d_gene: .
v_gene: TRBV11-2
j_gene: TRBJ2-1
abundance: once
CDR3nt: TGTGCCAGCAGCTTAAGGCCTAGCGAGCCGATGGGGAATGAGCAGTTCTTC
CDR3aa: CASSLRPSEPMGNEQFF

d_gene: TRBD2
v_gene: TRBV20-1
j_gene: TRBJ2-5
abundance: few
CDR3nt: TGCAGTGCTTTGACTAGCGGGAGGCAAGAGACCCAGTACTTC
CDR3aa: CSALTSGRQETQYF

d_gene: .
v_gene: TRBV10-3
j_gene: TRBJ2-6
abundance: few
CDR3nt: TGTGCCATCAGTCGAGGCCTGGGACTGGAGGGTACTGGGGCCAACGTCCTGACTTTC
CDR3aa: CAISRGLGLEGTGANVLTF

d_gene: .
v_gene: TRBV5-1
j_gene: TRBJ2-5
abundance: few
CDR3nt: TGCGCCAGCACTGGGGGACATTTAACCTTAGAGACCCAGTACTTC
CDR3aa: CASTGGHLTLETQYF

d_gene: TRBD1
v_gene: TRBV5-1
j_gene: TRBJ1-2
abundance: .
CDR3nt: TGCGCCAGCAGCCGGACAGGGATGGACTATGGCTACACCTTC
CDR3aa: CASSRTGMDYGYTF

d_gene: .
v_gene: TRBV24-1
j_gene: TRBJ2-1
abundance: many
CDR3nt: TGTGCCACCAGTGAACCGGGACATCAAAGCTCCTACAATGAGCAGTTCTTC
CDR3aa: CATSEPGHQSSYNEQFF

d_gene: .
v_gene: TRBV6-1
j_gene: TRBJ1-5
abundance: many
CDR3nt: TGTGCCAGCAGTGACAGGGTGTATCAGCCCCAGCATTTT
CDR3aa: CASSDRVYQPQHF

d_gene: TRBD2
v_gene: TRBV20-1
j_gene: TRBJ2-1
abundance: few
CDR3nt: TGCAGTGCTAGAGATCTAGCGGGAGGGCCGGATGAGCAGTTCTTC
CDR3aa: CSARDLAGGPDEQFF

d_gene: .
v_gene: TRBV5-1
j_gene: TRBJ2-3
abundance: many
CDR3nt: TGCGCCAGCAGCTTGGAAGCGGACACAGATACGCAGTATTTT
CDR3aa: CASSLEADTDTQYF

d_gene: TRBD1
v_gene: TRBV18
j_gene: TRBJ2-1
abundance: many
CDR3nt: TGTGCCAGCGCTACCGGGACAGGGATGAATGAGCAGTTCTTC
CDR3aa: CASATGTGMNEQFF

d_gene: .
v_gene: TRBV5-1
j_gene: TRBJ1-2
abundance: few
CDR3nt: TGCGCCAGCAGCTCTTACTCAGGGGCTTCCTATGGCTACACCTTC
CDR3aa: CASSSYSGASYGYTF

d_gene: .
v_gene: TRBV7-8
j_gene: TRBJ2-1
abundance: few
CDR3nt: TGTGCCAGCAGCTTAGGTACCAACAATGAGCAGTTCTTC
CDR3aa: CASSLGTNNEQFF

d_gene: TRBD1
v_gene: TRBV28
j_gene: TRBJ1-5
abundance: many
CDR3nt: TGTGCCAGCAGTTTAAACAGGGGCCAGCCCCAGCATTTT
CDR3aa: CASSLNRGQPQHF

d_gene: .
v_gene: TRBV11-2
j_gene: TRBJ2-2
abundance: many
CDR3nt: TGTGCCAGCAGCTTCTTTAGAGGCACCGGGGAGCTGTTTTTT
CDR3aa: CASSFFRGTGELFF